This T cell receptor (beta chain) derives from a study of T-cell reconstitution after alpha-beta-depleted transplantation in children. Study outcomes and limitations: T cells produced anew were the main source of T-cell counts and diversity one year after transplant. Several hundred graft clones that had expanded were reportedly the source of alpha-beta T cells about two months after transplant. Certain patients had high TCRbeta diversity at day 60, and it came from recipient T cells and thymic progenitors that survived.

For TCRbeta, the library was prepared with unique molecular identifiers. One entry per CDR3 protein, called by TCRdb with MiXCR from the PCR reads. Among fewer than 3,000 distinct CDR3 sequences listed, approximately 22% were seen once. This CDR3 has 14 residues. Losses at the gene ends were 4 bases for V and 5 bases for J; bases not matched to a gene: 6. Germline CDR1 reads ENHRY; CDR2 reads SYGVKD. This clonotype was seen repeatedly, ten times or more. The antigen is undetermined. The sequence was obtained from a female patient aged 5-17 years who had a stem cell transplant for acute lymphoblastic leukemia, so the T cells may come from the graft donor. The sample in question was PBMCs, mostly from graft donor cells, obtained 60 days after TCRalphabeta/CD19-depleted stem cell transplant. The chain combines TRBV10-3 with TRBJ2-5, with TRBD1 identical over 8 bases. CDR3 residues: CAISVTGGRETQYF. As DNA, the CDR3 is TGTGCCATCAGTGTCACAGGGGGGAGGGAGACCCAGTACTTC.